This T cell receptor beta chain originates from a study of human T cells and chemical hapten exposure. Study-wide findings and caveats: PT1 expanded TCR counts correlated positively with patch test score.

This clonotype was counted at least ten times. As yet, its antigen is unknown. Per the germline V gene, CDR1 is LGHDT and CDR2 is YNNKEL (reference sequence). The CDR3 consists of 13 residues. The junction had 6 bases not matched to a gene; V was cut back by 7 bases and J by 5 bases. Indicated time point: patch test 2, 6 weeks after DPC sensitization. Sample treatment: therapeutic diphenylcyclopropenone sensitization with weekly scalp DPC. Unfractionated whole blood yielded the extracted total RNA. MiXCR, run by TCRdb on the RACE reads, gives a single entry per CDR3 protein. In the table there are about 69,000 distinct CDR3 sequences, 10% of which are singletons.

The chain employs TRBV3-1 and TRBJ1-1; 8 bases are a match to TRBD1. The input for sequencing was whole blood, taken in connection with sensitization to the hapten diphenylcyclopropenone (DPC). This clonotype originated in a woman between 45 and 65 years old with alopecia areata. Some clones in this sample may be carry-over from other donors' samples. CDR3 coding DNA: TGTGCCAGCATTTCAGGGGGCCAAACTGAAGCTTTCTTT. This gives the protein CASISGGQTEAFF.